This TCR beta chain was observed in a study of T cells after yellow fever vaccination. General study findings and limits: Sorted repertoires could include abundant contaminating clonotypes from bulk cells.

After removal of 2 bases from V and 9 bases from J, the junction contained 1 base not matched to a gene. The CDR3 spans 12 residues. The germline CDR1 and CDR2 sequences are SGHTA and FQGNSA. Each CDR3 protein gets one entry after TCRdb re-called the 5' RACE reads with MiXCR. This repertoire shows hundreds of thousands of distinct CDR3 sequences, approximately 10% found once; its top ten account for around 3.5%. This clonotype came up many times. Its antigen is undetermined. The gene calls are TRBV7-2 and TRBJ2-1; 7 bases map to TRBD1. The source material was CD4+ T cells sorted from PBMCs, sampled 5 days after the yellow fever booster vaccination. The receptor comes from a man aged 18-30 years who received the YFV17D yellow fever vaccine. The CDR3 is CASSLQGVEQFF. CDR3 coding DNA: TGTGCCAGCAGCTTACAGGGGGTTGAGCAGTTCTTC.